This TCR beta chain was identified during a study of beta chain features in type 1 diabetes. Study observations and caveats: There was no resolution here of whether HLA type influences TCRB rearrangement. There were fewer insertions and more deletions at the VDJ junctions of type 1 diabetes patients.

The sequenced template was cDNA made from the entire isolated RNA. Some clones are missing from TCRdb's copy, which holds only in-frame ones; the method was immunoSEQ multiplex PCR. Altogether about 260,000 clones are present, about 70% being singletons, with the ten largest covering 0.053%. This clone has more than one count but fewer than ten. Its target is unknown. CDR3 size: 14 residues. Trimming removed 2 bases from V and 1 base from J; junction bases left unmatched: 3. The germline CDR1 and CDR2 sequences are GTSNPN and SVGIG (reference sequence). The chain has TRBV30 and TRBJ2-3, with 7 bases identical to TRBD2. The sequence was collected from a man aged 25-45 years in good health. Material for sequencing was naive CD4+ T cells from blood. The CDR3 here is CAWSLGGGTDTQYF. CDR3 sequence (DNA): TGTGCCTGGAGTCTGGGGGGGGGCACAGATACGCAGTATTTT.